This T cell receptor beta chain was observed in a study of blood T cell repertoires in COVID-19. Turning to the study itself: T cells, B-cell-depleted T cells, or PBMCs provided the cDNA or gDNA that served as material.

CDR3 length: 13 residues. Germline trimming cut 6 bases from V and 6 bases from J; bases unmatched to any gene: 6. Germline V gene lookup returns CDR1 SGHVS and CDR2 FQNEAQ. Sequencing used immunoSEQ multiplex PCR; TCRdb keeps in-frame clones, though not all of them. The profile shows about 280,000 clones, around 83% of them singletons. Participants were aged about 18 to 90 years, lived in 24 US areas, and enrolled virtually. All exposed participants met a person with COVID-19 within 2 weeks before entering the study. The TCR sequence derives from a middle-aged man who had been exposed to COVID-19. The sample was PBMCs or T cells enriched from blood (not recorded which). This chain connects TRBV7-8 to TRBJ2-7, with 9 bases fitting TRBD1. CDR3 sequence reads: CASSQNRGREQYF. The CDR3 DNA reads as TGTGCCAGCAGTCAGAACAGGGGGCGCGAGCAGTACTTC.